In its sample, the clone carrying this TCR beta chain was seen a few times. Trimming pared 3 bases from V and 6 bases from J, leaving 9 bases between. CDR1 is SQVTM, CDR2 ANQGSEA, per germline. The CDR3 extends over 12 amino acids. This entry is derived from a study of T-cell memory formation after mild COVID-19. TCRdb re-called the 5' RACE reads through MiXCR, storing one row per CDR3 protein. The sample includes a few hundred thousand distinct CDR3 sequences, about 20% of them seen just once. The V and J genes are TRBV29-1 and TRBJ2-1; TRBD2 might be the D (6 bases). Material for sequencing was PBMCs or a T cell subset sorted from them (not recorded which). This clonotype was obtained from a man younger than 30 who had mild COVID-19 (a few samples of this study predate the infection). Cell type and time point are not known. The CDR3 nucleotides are TGCAGCGTTGACGGCGGGGTCAATGAGCAGTTCTTC. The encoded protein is CSVDGGVNEQFF.